The source of this T cell receptor (beta chain) is a study of cytomegalovirus exposure and HLA in healthy donors. A remark on this clone: Its antigen is undetermined.

A multiplex PCR was run with 60 Vbeta primers and 13 Jbeta primers. Data came from immunoSEQ multiplex PCR; TCRdb stores just in-frame clones and leaves some out. The data contain about 140,000 clones, around two thirds of them singletons. V lost 0 bases to trimming and J lost 2 bases, with 12 bases between them. Germline V gene sequence: CDR1 MGHRA, CDR2 YSYEKL. CDR3 length: 16 amino acids. Broader study findings: In an earlier analysis, productive rearrangement rates for most beta V segments clustered near 87% or 30%. HLA-A and HLA-B allele assignments for most subjects were reportedly predicted accurately using TCR beta sequences. Presence/absence analyses took donor sequencing depth as roughly uniform.

The sequence came from a woman aged 55-69 years in good health and CMV-seropositive. Sequences were obtained from PBMCs. This sequence joins TRBV4-1 and TRBJ2-3, with a possible D match to TRBD1 (5 bases). In DNA, the CDR3 is TGCGCCAGCAGCCAAGACCCAGGGATTGCCACAGATACGCAGTATTTT. It encodes CASSQDPGIATDTQYF.